A selection of T cell receptor beta chains follows, all from one sample in a study of T-cell memory formation after mild COVID-19. From the 5' RACE reads, TCRdb called clonotypes with MiXCR, one entry per CDR3 protein. Of around 420,000 distinct CDR3 sequences listed, around 24% are singletons. Source material: PBMCs or a T cell subset sorted from them (not recorded which). The receptors come from an adult woman who had mild COVID-19 (a few samples of this study predate the infection). Cell type and time point are not known. CDR3s include the opening cysteine and the closing phenylalanine or tryptophan. D genes are given only for firm matches. Expanded clones are given a class, and other clones once, few, many or no size at all.

clone size | D gene | J gene | V gene | CDR3 protein | CDR3 DNA
NA | NA | TRBJ2-3 | TRBV4-1 | CASSQSLGPTDTQYF | TGCGCCAGCAGCCAGTCATTGGGGCCCACAGATACGCAGTATTTT
NA | NA | TRBJ1-2 | TRBV19 | CASSLRSEWSDYGYTF | TGTGCCAGTAGTCTTAGATCCGAGTGGAGTGACTATGGCTACACCTTC
few | TRBD2 | TRBJ2-2 | TRBV15 | CATSTSRSGGTGELFF | TGTGCCACCAGCACCTCTAGAAGCGGGGGCACCGGGGAGCTGTTTTTT
few | NA | TRBJ1-4 | TRBV12-3/TRBV12-4 | CASSFDWGSRGEKLFF | TGTGCCAGCAGTTTTGATTGGGGCAGCAGGGGTGAAAAACTGTTTTTT
NA | TRBD1 | TRBJ2-4 | TRBV30 | CAWSPFDRDGDIQYF | TGTGCCTGGAGCCCCTTTGACAGGGATGGGGACATTCAGTACTTC
NA | TRBD1 | TRBJ1-1 | TRBV3-1 | CASSQAQGNTEAFF | TGTGCCAGCAGCCAAGCACAGGGGAATACTGAAGCTTTCTTT
NA | NA | TRBJ2-1 | TRBV5-1 | CASSVEGNEQFF | TGCGCCAGCAGCGTAGAAGGAAATGAGCAGTTCTTC
few | NA | TRBJ2-1 | TRBV4-1 | CASSQESVNEQFF | TGCGCCAGCAGCCAAGAATCGGTAAATGAGCAGTTCTTC
NA | NA | TRBJ1-1 | TRBV2 | CASSEGEIETEAFF | TGTGCCAGCAGTGAAGGGGAAATTGAGACTGAAGCTTTCTTT
few | NA | TRBJ2-2 | TRBV4-1 | CASSQGGIPGGLTGELFF | TGCGCCAGCAGCCAAGGCGGTATACCGGGGGGCCTCACCGGGGAGCTGTTTTTT
NA | TRBD1 | TRBJ2-1 | TRBV7-2 | CASSLIGGRNEQFF | TGTGCCAGCAGCTTGATAGGGGGCAGGAATGAGCAGTTCTTC
NA | NA | TRBJ1-3 | TRBV12-3/TRBV12-4 | CAISDSASGNTIYF | TGTGCCATCTCGGACAGCGCCTCTGGAAACACCATATATTTT
few | TRBD1 | TRBJ2-7 | TRBV5-1 | CASSSGQGAWSGSYEQYF | TGCGCCAGCAGCTCGGGACAGGGGGCTTGGTCGGGCTCCTACGAGCAGTACTTC
NA | TRBD2 | TRBJ2-3 | TRBV7-2 | CASSLTSGGIADTQYF | TGTGCCAGCAGCTTGACTAGCGGGGGGATAGCAGATACGCAGTATTTT
NA | NA | TRBJ2-2 | TRBV6-5 | CASSYSLWGTGELFF | TGTGCCAGCAGTTACTCGCTGTGGGGCACCGGGGAGCTGTTTTTT
NA | NA | TRBJ1-1 | TRBV9 | CASSVDRADEAFF | TGTGCCAGCAGCGTAGACAGGGCGGATGAAGCTTTCTTT
NA | NA | TRBJ2-7 | TRBV12-3/TRBV12-4 | CASSLLVGSSYEQYF | TGTGCCAGCAGTTTACTGGTGGGGAGCTCCTACGAGCAGTACTTC
NA | NA | TRBJ1-1 | TRBV19 | CASSSWGITEAFF | TGTGCCAGTAGCTCCTGGGGAATCACTGAAGCTTTCTTT
many | NA | TRBJ2-3 | TRBV7-6 | CASSFHLTDTQYF | TGTGCCAGCAGCTTTCACCTCACAGATACGCAGTATTTT
many | TRBD1 | TRBJ2-2 | TRBV4-3 | CASSQGQGANTGELFF | TGCGCCAGCAGCCAAGGGCAGGGGGCTAACACCGGGGAGCTGTTTTTT
NA | TRBD2 | TRBJ2-1 | TRBV15 | CATSRGGLAGINEQFF | TGTGCCACCAGCAGAGGAGGACTAGCGGGGATCAATGAGCAGTTCTTC
few | TRBD1 | TRBJ1-1 | TRBV9 | CASRAGGFNTEAFF | TGTGCCAGCCGGGCAGGGGGTTTTAACACTGAAGCTTTCTTT
few | NA | TRBJ2-5 | TRBV15 | CATADDLEETQYF | TGTGCCACCGCAGACGACTTAGAAGAGACCCAGTACTTC
NA | NA | TRBJ1-2 | TRBV12-3/TRBV12-4 | CASSLALGHYGYTF | TGTGCCAGCAGTTTAGCGCTCGGTCACTATGGCTACACCTTC
NA | NA | TRBJ1-1 | TRBV21-1 | CAQQSIGTAFF | TGTGCCCAGCAATCTATAGGGACAGCTTTCTTT
NA | NA | TRBJ1-4 | TRBV7-9 | CASSEWAANEKLFF | TGTGCCAGCAGCGAGTGGGCCGCTAATGAAAAACTGTTTTTT
many | TRBD1 | TRBJ1-5 | TRBV28 | CASSFRDRLNQPQHF | TGTGCCAGCAGCTTCCGGGACAGACTCAATCAGCCCCAGCATTTT
NA | TRBD2 | TRBJ2-1 | TRBV9 | CASSVNLAGGSYNEQFF | TGTGCCAGCAGCGTTAACCTAGCGGGGGGAAGTTACAATGAGCAGTTCTTC
NA | NA | TRBJ1-1 | TRBV7-6 | CASSEHTGANTEAFF | TGTGCCAGCAGCGAGCATACCGGGGCCAACACTGAAGCTTTCTTT
NA | NA | TRBJ2-2 | TRBV5-8 | CASTLVPGELFF | TGTGCCAGCACCCTCGTGCCCGGGGAGCTGTTTTTT
NA | NA | TRBJ2-7 | TRBV7-2 | CASSLNWEVTTYF | TGTGCCAGCAGTCTGAATTGGGAGGTGACAACATACTTC
NA | NA | TRBJ2-1 | TRBV7-2 | CASSPWSGTVNNEQFF | TGTGCCAGCAGCCCCTGGTCCGGGACGGTAAACAATGAGCAGTTCTTC
few | NA | TRBJ2-3 | TRBV5-1 | CASSLMQGGHTDTQYF | TGCGCCAGCAGCTTGATGCAGGGCGGGCACACAGATACGCAGTATTTT
NA | NA | TRBJ2-2 | TRBV30 | CAWSRQNTGELFF | TGTGCCTGGAGTCGACAGAACACCGGGGAGCTGTTTTTT
few | TRBD1 | TRBJ1-1 | TRBV7-3 | CASSRDSWNEAFF | TGTGCCAGCAGTCGGGACAGCTGGAATGAAGCTTTCTTT
NA | NA | TRBJ1-2 | TRBV29-1 | CSVEFTDRTDDGYTF | TGCAGCGTTGAATTTACTGATAGAACAGATGATGGCTACACCTTC
NA | NA | TRBJ2-3 | TRBV27 | CASSSFPRRRTDTQYF | TGTGCCAGCAGTTCCTTCCCCAGACGACGCACAGATACGCAGTATTTT
NA | NA | TRBJ1-4 | TRBV10-3 | CAIRPGGGRSEKLFF | TGTGCCATCAGGCCAGGAGGGGGTAGGAGTGAAAAACTGTTTTTT
NA | NA | TRBJ1-2 | TRBV24-1 | CATSELGDYGYTF | TGTGCCACCAGTGAATTAGGGGACTATGGCTACACCTTC
NA | TRBD1 | TRBJ2-5 | TRBV7-8 | CASSPGQGARQETQYF | TGTGCCAGCAGCCCAGGACAGGGGGCACGGCAAGAGACCCAGTACTTC
NA | TRBD2 | TRBJ2-3 | TRBV27 | CASSLSKREGRTDTQYF | TGTGCCAGCAGTTTATCTAAGCGGGAGGGTCGCACAGATACGCAGTATTTT